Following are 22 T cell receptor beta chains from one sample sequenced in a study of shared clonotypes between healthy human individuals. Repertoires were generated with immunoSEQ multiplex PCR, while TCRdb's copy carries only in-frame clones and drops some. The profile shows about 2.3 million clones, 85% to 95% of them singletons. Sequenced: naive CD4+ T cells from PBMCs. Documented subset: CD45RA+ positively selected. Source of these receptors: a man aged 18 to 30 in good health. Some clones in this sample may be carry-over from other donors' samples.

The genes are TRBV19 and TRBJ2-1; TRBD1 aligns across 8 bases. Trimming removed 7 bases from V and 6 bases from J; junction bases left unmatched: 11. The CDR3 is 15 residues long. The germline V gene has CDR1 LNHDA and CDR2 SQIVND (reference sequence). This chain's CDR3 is CASTQGALPPNEQFF. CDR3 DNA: TGTGCCAGTACCCAGGGGGCCCTTCCCCCCAATGAGCAGTTCTTC.

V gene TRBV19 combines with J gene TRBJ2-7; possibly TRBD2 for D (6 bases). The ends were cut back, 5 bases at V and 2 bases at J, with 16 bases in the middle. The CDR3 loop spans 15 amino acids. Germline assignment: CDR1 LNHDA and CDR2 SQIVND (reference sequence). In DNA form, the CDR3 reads TGTGCCAGTAGTTTTCGAACGGGGACTCCCTACGAGCAGTACTTC. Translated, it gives CASSFRTGTPYEQYF.

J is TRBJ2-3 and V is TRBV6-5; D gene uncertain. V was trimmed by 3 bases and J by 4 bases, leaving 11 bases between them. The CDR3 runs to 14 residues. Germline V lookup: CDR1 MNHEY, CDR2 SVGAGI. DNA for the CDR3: TGTGCCAGCAGTTATAGGCAAGGGTCAGATACGCAGTATTTT. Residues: CASSYRQGSDTQYF.

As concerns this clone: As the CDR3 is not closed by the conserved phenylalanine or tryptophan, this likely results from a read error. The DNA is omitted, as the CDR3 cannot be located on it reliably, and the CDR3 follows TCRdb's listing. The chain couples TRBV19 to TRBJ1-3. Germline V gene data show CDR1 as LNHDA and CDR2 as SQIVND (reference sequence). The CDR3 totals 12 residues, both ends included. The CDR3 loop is CASNDGHRVPPD.

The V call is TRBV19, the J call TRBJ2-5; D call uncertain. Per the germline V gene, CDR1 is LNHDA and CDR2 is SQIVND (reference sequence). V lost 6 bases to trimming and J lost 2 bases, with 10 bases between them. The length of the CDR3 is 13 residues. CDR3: CASRGSDQETQYF. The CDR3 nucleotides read TGTGCCAGTAGGGGGTCGGATCAAGAGACCCAGTACTTC.

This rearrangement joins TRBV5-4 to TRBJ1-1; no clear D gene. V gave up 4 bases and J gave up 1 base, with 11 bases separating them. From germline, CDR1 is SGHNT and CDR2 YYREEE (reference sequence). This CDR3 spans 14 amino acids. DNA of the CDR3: TGTGCCAGCAGCCCCGACCCCTGGAACACTGAAGCTTTCTTT. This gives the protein CASSPDPWNTEAFF.

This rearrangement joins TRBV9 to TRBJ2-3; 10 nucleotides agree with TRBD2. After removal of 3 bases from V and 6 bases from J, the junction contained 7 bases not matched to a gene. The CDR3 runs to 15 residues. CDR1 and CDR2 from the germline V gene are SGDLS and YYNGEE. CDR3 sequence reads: CASSAGLAESDTQYF. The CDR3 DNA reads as TGTGCCAGCAGCGCCGGACTAGCGGAGTCGGATACGCAGTATTTT.

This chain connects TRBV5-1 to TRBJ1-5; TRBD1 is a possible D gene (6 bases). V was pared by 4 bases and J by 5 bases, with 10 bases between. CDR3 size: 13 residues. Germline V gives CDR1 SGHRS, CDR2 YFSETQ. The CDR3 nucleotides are TGCGCCAGCAGCGCAGGGGTGGATCAGCCCCAGCATTTT. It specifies CASSAGVDQPQHF. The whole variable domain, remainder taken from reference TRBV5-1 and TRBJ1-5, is KAGVTQTPRYLIKTRGQQVTLSCSPISGHRSVSWYQQTPGQGLQFLFEYFSETQRNKGNFPGRFSGRQFSNSRSEMNVSTLELGDSALYLCASSAGVDQPQHFGDGTRLSIL.

CDR3 amino acids: CASRKPGQGASGYTF. The CDR3, as DNA: TGTGCCAGCAGAAAACCGGGACAGGGGGCAAGTGGCTACACCTTC. This chain connects TRBV28 to TRBJ1-2; the match to TRBD1 covers 12 bases. CDR3 length: 15 residues. J lost 7 bases, V lost 6 bases, and 9 bases had no gene match. Germline values: CDR1 MDHEN, CDR2 SYDVKM.

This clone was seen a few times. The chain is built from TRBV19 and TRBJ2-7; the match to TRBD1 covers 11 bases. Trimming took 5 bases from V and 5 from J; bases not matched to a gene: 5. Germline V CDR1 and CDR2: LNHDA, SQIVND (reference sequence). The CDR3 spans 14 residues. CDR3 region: CASSPRTGGDEQYF. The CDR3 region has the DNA TGTGCCAGTAGTCCCCGGACAGGGGGCGACGAGCAGTACTTC.

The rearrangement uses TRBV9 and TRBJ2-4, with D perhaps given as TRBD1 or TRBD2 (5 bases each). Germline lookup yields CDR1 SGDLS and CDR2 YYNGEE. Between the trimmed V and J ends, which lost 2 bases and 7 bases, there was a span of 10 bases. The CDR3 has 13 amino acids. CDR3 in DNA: TGTGCCAGCAGCGTGGGACGAGAGAACATTCAGTACTTC. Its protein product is CASSVGRENIQYF.

Written as DNA, the CDR3 is TGTGCCAGCAGTGAAGCTTTTGCGACACTTATAACGCAGTTCTTC. Translated, it gives CASSEAFATLITQFF. This chain uses TRBV6-1 with TRBJ2-1; D call uncertain. V shed 0 bases and J shed 12 bases, with 18 bases lying between them. This CDR3 region has 15 residues. CDR1 and CDR2 (germline): MNHNS, SASEGT.

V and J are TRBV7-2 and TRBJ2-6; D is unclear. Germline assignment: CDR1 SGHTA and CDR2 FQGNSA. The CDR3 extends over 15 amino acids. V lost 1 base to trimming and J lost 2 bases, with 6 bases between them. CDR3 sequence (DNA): TGTGCCAGCAGCTTAGTGTCCGCTGGGGCCAACGTCCTGACTTTC. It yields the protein CASSLVSAGANVLTF.

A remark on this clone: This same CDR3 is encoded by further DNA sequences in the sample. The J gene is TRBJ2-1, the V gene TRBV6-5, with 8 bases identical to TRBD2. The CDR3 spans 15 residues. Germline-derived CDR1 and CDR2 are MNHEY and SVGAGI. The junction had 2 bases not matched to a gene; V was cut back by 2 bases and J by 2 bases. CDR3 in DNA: TGTGCCAGCAGTTACCGGGGACTAGCCTACAATGAGCAGTTCTTC. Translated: CASSYRGLAYNEQFF.

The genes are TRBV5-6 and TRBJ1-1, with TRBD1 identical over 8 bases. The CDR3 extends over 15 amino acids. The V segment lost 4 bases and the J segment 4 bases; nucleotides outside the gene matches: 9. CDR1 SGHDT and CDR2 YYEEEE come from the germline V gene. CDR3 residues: CASSPEQGGGTEAFF. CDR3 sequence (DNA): TGTGCCAGCAGCCCAGAACAGGGGGGTGGCACTGAAGCTTTCTTT. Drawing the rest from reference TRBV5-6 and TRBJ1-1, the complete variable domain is DAGVTQSPTHLIKTRGQQVTLRCSPKSGHDTVSWYQQALGQGPQFIFQYYEEEERQRGNFPDRFSGHQFPNYSSELNVNALLLGDSALYLCASSPEQGGGTEAFFGQGTRLTVV.

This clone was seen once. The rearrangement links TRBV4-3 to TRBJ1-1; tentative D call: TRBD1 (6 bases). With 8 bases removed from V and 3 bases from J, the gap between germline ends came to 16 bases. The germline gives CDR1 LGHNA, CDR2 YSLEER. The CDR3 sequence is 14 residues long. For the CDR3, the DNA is TGCGCCAGCGCTGAATACAGGGCGGACACTGAAGCTTTCTTT. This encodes CASAEYRADTEAFF.

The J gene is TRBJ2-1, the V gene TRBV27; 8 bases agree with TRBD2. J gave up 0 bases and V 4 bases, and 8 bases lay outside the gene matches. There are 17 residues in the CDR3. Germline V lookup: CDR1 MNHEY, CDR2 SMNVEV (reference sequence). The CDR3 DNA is TGTGCCAGCAGTTCCCGGACTAGCTGGTCCTCCTACAATGAGCAGTTCTTC. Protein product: CASSSRTSWSSYNEQFF.

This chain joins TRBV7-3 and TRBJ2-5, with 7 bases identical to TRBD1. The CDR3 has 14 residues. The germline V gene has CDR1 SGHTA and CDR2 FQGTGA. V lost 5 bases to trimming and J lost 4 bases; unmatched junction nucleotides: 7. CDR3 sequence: CASSPARGIETQYF. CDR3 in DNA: TGTGCCAGCAGCCCGGCCAGGGGGATAGAGACCCAGTACTTC.

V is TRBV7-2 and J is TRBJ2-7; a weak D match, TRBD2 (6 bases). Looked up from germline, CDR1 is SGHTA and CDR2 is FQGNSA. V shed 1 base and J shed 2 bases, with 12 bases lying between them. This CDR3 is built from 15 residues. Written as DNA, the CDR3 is TGTGCCAGCAGCTTAGAGCCGGCTAGCGCCTACGAGCAGTACTTC. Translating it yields CASSLEPASAYEQYF.

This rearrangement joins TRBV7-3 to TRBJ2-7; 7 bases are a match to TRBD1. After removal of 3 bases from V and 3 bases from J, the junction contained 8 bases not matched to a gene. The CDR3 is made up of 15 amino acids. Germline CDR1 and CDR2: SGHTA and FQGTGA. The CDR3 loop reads CASSLSETGFYEQYF. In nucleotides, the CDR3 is TGTGCCAGCAGCTTGTCCGAGACAGGGTTCTACGAGCAGTACTTC.

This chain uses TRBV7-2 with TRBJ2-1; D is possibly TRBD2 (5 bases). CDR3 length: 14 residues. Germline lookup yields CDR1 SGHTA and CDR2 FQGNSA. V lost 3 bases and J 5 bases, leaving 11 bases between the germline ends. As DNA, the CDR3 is TGTGCCAGCAGCTTTCGGCTAGCCGACAATGAGCAGTTCTTC. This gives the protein CASSFRLADNEQFF.

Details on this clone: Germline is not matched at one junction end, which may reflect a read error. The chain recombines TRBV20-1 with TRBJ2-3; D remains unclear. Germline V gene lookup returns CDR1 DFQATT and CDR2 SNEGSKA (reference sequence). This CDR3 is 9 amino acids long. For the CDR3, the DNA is TGCAGTGCTACCCCCGGACGCTCGTTT. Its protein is CSATPGRSF.